These T cell receptor beta chains were read from a single sample in a study of blood T cell repertoires in COVID-19. The method was immunoSEQ multiplex PCR; TCRdb's version includes in-frame clones alone and lacks a portion of them. The sample has tens of thousands of clones, around 84% seen once. The specimen sequenced was peripheral blood. These receptors were obtained from a man in his fifties with acute or convalescent COVID-19. Each CDR3 is given with its conserved first and last residue. A D gene is named only where the DNA matches it firmly. The listing skips clone size in some rows; elsewhere it reads once, few, many or a size class.

j_call clone_size v_call d_call cdr3_nt cdr3_aa
TRBJ2-1 few TRBV27 . TGTGCCAGCAGAGGGGACTCGACCTACAATGAGCAGTTCTTC CASRGDSTYNEQFF
TRBJ1-5 . TRBV5-1 TRBD1 TGCGCCAGCAGCGAGTCAGGGGGCCGCGGTCAGCCCCAGCATTTT CASSESGGRGQPQHF
TRBJ1-1 . TRBV5-1 . TGCGCCAGCAGCTTGGAGCCGGGACATATGAACACTGAAGCTTTCTTT CASSLEPGHMNTEAFF
TRBJ2-6 . TRBV30 TRBD1 TGTGCAAAAAACCGGGACAGGGGGACTGGGGCCAACGTCCTGACTTTC CAKNRDRGTGANVLTF
TRBJ2-1 few TRBV12-3/TRBV12-4 TRBD1 TGTGCCAGCAGCCCCCGACAGGGCAATGAGCAGTTCTTC CASSPRQGNEQFF
TRBJ2-3 . TRBV30 . TGTGCCTGGAGTGAGGGCGGGCAGATCACAGATACGCAGTATTTT CAWSEGGQITDTQYF
TRBJ2-5 . TRBV5-1 TRBD1 TGCGCCAGCAGCCTAGGGACAGGGAAGGAGACCCAGTACTTC CASSLGTGKETQYF
TRBJ1-5 . TRBV5-1 . TGCGCCAGCAGCTTGGACGGAGGAAACAATCAGCCCCAGCATTTT CASSLDGGNNQPQHF
TRBJ2-3 . TRBV27 . TGTGCCAGCAGTTTAATGTCTATTTCTAGCACAGATACGCAGTATTTT CASSLMSISSTDTQYF
TRBJ2-7 . TRBV11-2 . TGTGCCAGCAGCTCCCTTCGAGGATACGAGCAGTACTTC CASSSLRGYEQYF
TRBJ2-7 . TRBV2 TRBD1 TGTGCCAGCAGAGGGGACAGGAGGTCCTACGAGCAGTACTTC CASRGDRRSYEQYF
TRBJ1-2 . TRBV5-5 . TGTGCCAGCAGCTCCGAGGCGCCGATATATGGCTACACCTTC CASSSEAPIYGYTF
TRBJ1-1 few TRBV29-1 . TGCAGCGTAACGCCGGGACACTGGAACACTGAAGCTTTCTTT CSVTPGHWNTEAFF
TRBJ2-7 . TRBV28 . TGTGCCAGCAGACTTCCTGAGGCACCCTACGAGCAGTACTTC CASRLPEAPYEQYF
TRBJ1-6 . TRBV10-3 . TGTGCCATCAGTGAGGGGAGGGTAGGAATATCACCCCTCCACTTT CAISEGRVGISPLHF
TRBJ1-2 . TRBV28 TRBD1 TGTGCCAGCAGTTTACGGACAGGGGGAATGGGCTACACCTTC CASSLRTGGMGYTF
TRBJ2-7 . TRBV7-9 TRBD1 TGTGCCAGCAGCTTCCAGACCGGGACAGGTAACCACGAGCAGTACTTC CASSFQTGTGNHEQYF
TRBJ1-5 . TRBV19 . TGTGCCAGTACCATGGGGGCCGGACAGCCCCAGCATTTT CASTMGAGQPQHF
TRBJ2-5 . TRBV6-5 . TGTGCCAGCAGTCATCTAGTGAACACCCAAGAGACCCAGTACTTC CASSHLVNTQETQYF
TRBJ2-7 . TRBV6-5 . TGTGCCAGCAGAAGGAGGAGCTCCTACGAGCAGTACTTC CASRRRSSYEQYF
TRBJ2-1 . TRBV5-4 . TGTGCCAGCAGCCCCAGTAACAATGAGCAGTTCTTC CASSPSNNEQFF
TRBJ2-5 . TRBV28 TRBD2 TGTGCCAGCAGTCCGTGGACTAGCGGGAGGGAAAAAGAGACCCAGTACTTC CASSPWTSGREKETQYF
TRBJ1-1 . TRBV28 . TGTGCCAGCAGTTCGAACCCGGACTTGAACACTGAAGCTTTCTTT CASSSNPDLNTEAFF
TRBJ1-6 few TRBV27 . TGTGCCAGCAGTTTACAGGGGACCTATAATTCACCCCTCCACTTT CASSLQGTYNSPLHF
TRBJ2-5 . TRBV11-3 TRBD2 TGTGCCAGCAGCTCAAGCGGCGGGACTAGCGGGGGGGAGACCCAGTACTTC CASSSSGGTSGGETQYF
TRBJ2-7 . TRBV9 . TGTGCCAGCAGCGTAGGGGGGCCGCCTGACGAGCAGTACTTC CASSVGGPPDEQYF
TRBJ2-1 . TRBV9 TRBD2 TGTGCCAGCAGCGTCCTGACTAGCGGTTACAATGAGCAGTTCTTC CASSVLTSGYNEQFF
TRBJ2-3 . TRBV27 TRBD2 TGTGCCAGCAGCTTAGGTCTAGCGGGAGGGCCAAGTACGCAGTATTTT CASSLGLAGGPSTQYF
TRBJ1-2 . TRBV4-1 . TGCGCCAGCAGCCAAGCACGGGGTGGCTACACCTTC CASSQARGGYTF
TRBJ1-1 . TRBV18 . TGTGCCAGCTCACCGGAGATGGACACTGAAGCTTTCTTT CASSPEMDTEAFF
TRBJ2-1 . TRBV11-2 TRBD2 TGTGCCAGCAACCAGCGGGAGAGTCGCAATGAGCAGTTCTTC CASNQRESRNEQFF
TRBJ1-5 . TRBV6-2/TRBV6-3 TRBD1 TGTGCCAGCAGTTACGGGACAGGGGTGTTTCAGCCCCAGCATTTT CASSYGTGVFQPQHF
TRBJ1-2 . TRBV28 . TGTGCCAGCAATGGTCGGGGATGGGACTATGGCTACACCTTC CASNGRGWDYGYTF
TRBJ2-3 . TRBV5-5 . TGTGCCAGCAGCTACGCCCCCGAGCGGTACACAGATACGCAGTATTTT CASSYAPERYTDTQYF
TRBJ2-2 once TRBV20-1 TRBD2 TGCAGTGCCAGTAGCGGGAGATGGACCGGGGAGCTGTTTTTT CSASSGRWTGELFF
TRBJ1-2 . TRBV27 . TGTGCCAGCAGTTCCAACCTGGACGGAGTTAGGGGCTTC CASSSNLDGVRGF
TRBJ2-7 few TRBV19 TRBD2 TGTGCCAGTAGCCCCGGACTAGCGGCCTCAACCACACACTCCTACGAGCAGTACTTC CASSPGLAASTTHSYEQYF
TRBJ2-7 . TRBV19 TRBD1 TGTGCCAGTAGTATCAAGCCGACAGGGATTCTCCCCGAGCAGTACTTC CASSIKPTGILPEQYF
TRBJ2-5 . TRBV6-2/TRBV6-3 . TGTGCCAGCAGCCGATCTTCCGGCCAAGAGACCCAGTACTTC CASSRSSGQETQYF
TRBJ2-2 . TRBV5-4 TRBD2 TGTGCCAGCAGCCCGGGACTAGCGGGGGGGCTGAACACCGGGGAGCTGTTTTTT CASSPGLAGGLNTGELFF
TRBJ1-1 . TRBV7-9 . TGTGCCAGCAGCTTTCGGACAGTGCGTGAAGCTTTCTTT CASSFRTVREAFF
TRBJ2-1 once TRBV5-5 . TGTGCCAGCAGCCCCCTCGTGGGAGGTAACAATGAGCAGTTCTTC CASSPLVGGNNEQFF
TRBJ2-2 . TRBV11-2 . TGTGCCAGCAGCTTAGGACTCAACACCGGGGAGCTGTTTTTT CASSLGLNTGELFF
TRBJ2-7 . TRBV6-6 TRBD2 TGTGCCAGCAGTTACGGCGGGACTAGCGGGAACTACGAGCAGTACTTC CASSYGGTSGNYEQYF
TRBJ1-1 . TRBV6-1 . TGTGCCAGCAGTGCCCAGGGAACCACCTTGAACACTGAAGCTTTCTTT CASSAQGTTLNTEAFF
TRBJ2-1 . TRBV30 . TGTGCCTGGAGTCGGGACTTTAGCTCCTACAATGAGCAGTTCTTC CAWSRDFSSYNEQFF
TRBJ2-7 . TRBV11-2 TRBD2 TGTGCCAGCAGCTTGACTAGCGGATCCTACGAGCAGTACTTC CASSLTSGSYEQYF
TRBJ2-7 . TRBV5-1 TRBD1 TGCGCCAGCAGGAGTGGAATATTAAGACAGGGCGACTACGAGCAGTACTTC CASRSGILRQGDYEQYF
TRBJ1-6 . TRBV7-6 . TGTGCCAGCAGCAGCGGTGGCAATTCACCCCTCCACTTT CASSSGGNSPLHF
TRBJ2-5 . TRBV20-1 TRBD2 TGCAGTGCTAGTGTCGCCGGGACTAGGAAAGAGACCCAGTACTTC CSASVAGTRKETQYF
TRBJ2-3 . TRBV15 . TGTGCCACCAGCAGAGGAGGTCCAGATACGCAGTATTTT CATSRGGPDTQYF
TRBJ2-3 . TRBV11-3 . TGTGCCAGCAGCTTAGGGGGCACCACAGATACGCAGTATTTT CASSLGGTTDTQYF
TRBJ1-2 . TRBV5-1 . TGCGCCAGCAGCTTGGCAGGGATCTATGGCTACACCTTC CASSLAGIYGYTF
TRBJ1-3 . TRBV9 TRBD1 TGTGCCAGCACCCGAACCGGGACAGGGATGAGCTCTGGAAACACCATATATTTT CASTRTGTGMSSGNTIYF
TRBJ2-7 few TRBV15 . TGTGCCACCAGCACTGGACCGGACAGCAACGAGCAGTACTTC CATSTGPDSNEQYF
TRBJ2-5 . TRBV20-1 . TGCAGTGCTAGTCGTCTAGTCCAAGAGACCCAGTACTTC CSASRLVQETQYF
TRBJ2-7 . TRBV29-1 . TGCAGCGTTGGTACGGGCTACGAGCAGTACTTC CSVGTGYEQYF
TRBJ2-5 . TRBV7-2 . TGTGCCAGCAGCACAGCGGTTGAGACCCAGTACTTC CASSTAVETQYF
TRBJ2-1 . TRBV28 . TGTGCCAGCAGTTTACATAGGGACACCAATGAGCAGTTCTTC CASSLHRDTNEQFF